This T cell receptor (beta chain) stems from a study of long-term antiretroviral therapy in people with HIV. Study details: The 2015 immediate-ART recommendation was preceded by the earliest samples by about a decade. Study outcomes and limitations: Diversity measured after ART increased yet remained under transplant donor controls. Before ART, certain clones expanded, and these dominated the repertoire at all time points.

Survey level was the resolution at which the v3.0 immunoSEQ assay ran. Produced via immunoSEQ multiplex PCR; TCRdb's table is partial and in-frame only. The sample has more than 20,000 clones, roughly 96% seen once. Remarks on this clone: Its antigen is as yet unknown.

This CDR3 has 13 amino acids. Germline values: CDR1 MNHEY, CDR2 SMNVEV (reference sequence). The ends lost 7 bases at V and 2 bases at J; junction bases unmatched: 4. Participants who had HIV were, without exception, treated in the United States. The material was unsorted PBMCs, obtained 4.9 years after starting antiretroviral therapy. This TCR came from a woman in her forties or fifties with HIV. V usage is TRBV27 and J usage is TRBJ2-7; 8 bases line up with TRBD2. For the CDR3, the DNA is TGTGCCAGCAAGGACGGGAGGGCCTACGAGCAGTACTTC. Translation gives CASKDGRAYEQYF.